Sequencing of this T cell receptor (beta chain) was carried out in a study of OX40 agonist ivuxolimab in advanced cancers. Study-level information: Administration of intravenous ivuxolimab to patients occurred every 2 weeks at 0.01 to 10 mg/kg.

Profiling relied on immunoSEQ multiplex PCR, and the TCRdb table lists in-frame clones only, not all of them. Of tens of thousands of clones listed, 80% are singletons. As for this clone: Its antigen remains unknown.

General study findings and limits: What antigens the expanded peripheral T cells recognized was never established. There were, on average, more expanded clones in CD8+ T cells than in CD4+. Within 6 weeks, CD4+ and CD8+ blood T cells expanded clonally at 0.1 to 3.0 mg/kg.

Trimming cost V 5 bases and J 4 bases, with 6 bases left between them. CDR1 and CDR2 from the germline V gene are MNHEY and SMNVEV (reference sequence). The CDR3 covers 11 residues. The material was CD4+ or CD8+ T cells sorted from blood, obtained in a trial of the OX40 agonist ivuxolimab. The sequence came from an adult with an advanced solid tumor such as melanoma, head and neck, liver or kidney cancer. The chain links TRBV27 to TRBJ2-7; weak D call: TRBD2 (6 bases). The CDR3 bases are TGTGCCAGCAGTCGGGGGTACGAGCAGTACTTC. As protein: CASSRGYEQYF.